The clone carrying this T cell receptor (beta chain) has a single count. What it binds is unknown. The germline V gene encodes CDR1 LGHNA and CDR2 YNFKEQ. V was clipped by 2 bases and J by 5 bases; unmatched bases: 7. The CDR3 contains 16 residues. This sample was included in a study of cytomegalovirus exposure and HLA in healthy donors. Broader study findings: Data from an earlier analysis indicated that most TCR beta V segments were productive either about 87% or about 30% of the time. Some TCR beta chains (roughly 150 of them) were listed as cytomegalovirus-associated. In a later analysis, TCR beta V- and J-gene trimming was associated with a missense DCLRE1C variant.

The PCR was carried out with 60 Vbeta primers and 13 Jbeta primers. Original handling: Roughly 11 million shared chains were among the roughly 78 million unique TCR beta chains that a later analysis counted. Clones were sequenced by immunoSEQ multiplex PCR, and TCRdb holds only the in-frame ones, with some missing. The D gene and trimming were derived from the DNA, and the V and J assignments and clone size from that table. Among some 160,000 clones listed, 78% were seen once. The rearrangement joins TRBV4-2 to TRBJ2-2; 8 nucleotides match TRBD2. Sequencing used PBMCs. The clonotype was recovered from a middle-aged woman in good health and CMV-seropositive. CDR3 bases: TGTGCCAGCAGCCAACCGGGGGGGGCTGGTACCGGGGAGCTGTTTTTT. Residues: CASSQPGGAGTGELFF.